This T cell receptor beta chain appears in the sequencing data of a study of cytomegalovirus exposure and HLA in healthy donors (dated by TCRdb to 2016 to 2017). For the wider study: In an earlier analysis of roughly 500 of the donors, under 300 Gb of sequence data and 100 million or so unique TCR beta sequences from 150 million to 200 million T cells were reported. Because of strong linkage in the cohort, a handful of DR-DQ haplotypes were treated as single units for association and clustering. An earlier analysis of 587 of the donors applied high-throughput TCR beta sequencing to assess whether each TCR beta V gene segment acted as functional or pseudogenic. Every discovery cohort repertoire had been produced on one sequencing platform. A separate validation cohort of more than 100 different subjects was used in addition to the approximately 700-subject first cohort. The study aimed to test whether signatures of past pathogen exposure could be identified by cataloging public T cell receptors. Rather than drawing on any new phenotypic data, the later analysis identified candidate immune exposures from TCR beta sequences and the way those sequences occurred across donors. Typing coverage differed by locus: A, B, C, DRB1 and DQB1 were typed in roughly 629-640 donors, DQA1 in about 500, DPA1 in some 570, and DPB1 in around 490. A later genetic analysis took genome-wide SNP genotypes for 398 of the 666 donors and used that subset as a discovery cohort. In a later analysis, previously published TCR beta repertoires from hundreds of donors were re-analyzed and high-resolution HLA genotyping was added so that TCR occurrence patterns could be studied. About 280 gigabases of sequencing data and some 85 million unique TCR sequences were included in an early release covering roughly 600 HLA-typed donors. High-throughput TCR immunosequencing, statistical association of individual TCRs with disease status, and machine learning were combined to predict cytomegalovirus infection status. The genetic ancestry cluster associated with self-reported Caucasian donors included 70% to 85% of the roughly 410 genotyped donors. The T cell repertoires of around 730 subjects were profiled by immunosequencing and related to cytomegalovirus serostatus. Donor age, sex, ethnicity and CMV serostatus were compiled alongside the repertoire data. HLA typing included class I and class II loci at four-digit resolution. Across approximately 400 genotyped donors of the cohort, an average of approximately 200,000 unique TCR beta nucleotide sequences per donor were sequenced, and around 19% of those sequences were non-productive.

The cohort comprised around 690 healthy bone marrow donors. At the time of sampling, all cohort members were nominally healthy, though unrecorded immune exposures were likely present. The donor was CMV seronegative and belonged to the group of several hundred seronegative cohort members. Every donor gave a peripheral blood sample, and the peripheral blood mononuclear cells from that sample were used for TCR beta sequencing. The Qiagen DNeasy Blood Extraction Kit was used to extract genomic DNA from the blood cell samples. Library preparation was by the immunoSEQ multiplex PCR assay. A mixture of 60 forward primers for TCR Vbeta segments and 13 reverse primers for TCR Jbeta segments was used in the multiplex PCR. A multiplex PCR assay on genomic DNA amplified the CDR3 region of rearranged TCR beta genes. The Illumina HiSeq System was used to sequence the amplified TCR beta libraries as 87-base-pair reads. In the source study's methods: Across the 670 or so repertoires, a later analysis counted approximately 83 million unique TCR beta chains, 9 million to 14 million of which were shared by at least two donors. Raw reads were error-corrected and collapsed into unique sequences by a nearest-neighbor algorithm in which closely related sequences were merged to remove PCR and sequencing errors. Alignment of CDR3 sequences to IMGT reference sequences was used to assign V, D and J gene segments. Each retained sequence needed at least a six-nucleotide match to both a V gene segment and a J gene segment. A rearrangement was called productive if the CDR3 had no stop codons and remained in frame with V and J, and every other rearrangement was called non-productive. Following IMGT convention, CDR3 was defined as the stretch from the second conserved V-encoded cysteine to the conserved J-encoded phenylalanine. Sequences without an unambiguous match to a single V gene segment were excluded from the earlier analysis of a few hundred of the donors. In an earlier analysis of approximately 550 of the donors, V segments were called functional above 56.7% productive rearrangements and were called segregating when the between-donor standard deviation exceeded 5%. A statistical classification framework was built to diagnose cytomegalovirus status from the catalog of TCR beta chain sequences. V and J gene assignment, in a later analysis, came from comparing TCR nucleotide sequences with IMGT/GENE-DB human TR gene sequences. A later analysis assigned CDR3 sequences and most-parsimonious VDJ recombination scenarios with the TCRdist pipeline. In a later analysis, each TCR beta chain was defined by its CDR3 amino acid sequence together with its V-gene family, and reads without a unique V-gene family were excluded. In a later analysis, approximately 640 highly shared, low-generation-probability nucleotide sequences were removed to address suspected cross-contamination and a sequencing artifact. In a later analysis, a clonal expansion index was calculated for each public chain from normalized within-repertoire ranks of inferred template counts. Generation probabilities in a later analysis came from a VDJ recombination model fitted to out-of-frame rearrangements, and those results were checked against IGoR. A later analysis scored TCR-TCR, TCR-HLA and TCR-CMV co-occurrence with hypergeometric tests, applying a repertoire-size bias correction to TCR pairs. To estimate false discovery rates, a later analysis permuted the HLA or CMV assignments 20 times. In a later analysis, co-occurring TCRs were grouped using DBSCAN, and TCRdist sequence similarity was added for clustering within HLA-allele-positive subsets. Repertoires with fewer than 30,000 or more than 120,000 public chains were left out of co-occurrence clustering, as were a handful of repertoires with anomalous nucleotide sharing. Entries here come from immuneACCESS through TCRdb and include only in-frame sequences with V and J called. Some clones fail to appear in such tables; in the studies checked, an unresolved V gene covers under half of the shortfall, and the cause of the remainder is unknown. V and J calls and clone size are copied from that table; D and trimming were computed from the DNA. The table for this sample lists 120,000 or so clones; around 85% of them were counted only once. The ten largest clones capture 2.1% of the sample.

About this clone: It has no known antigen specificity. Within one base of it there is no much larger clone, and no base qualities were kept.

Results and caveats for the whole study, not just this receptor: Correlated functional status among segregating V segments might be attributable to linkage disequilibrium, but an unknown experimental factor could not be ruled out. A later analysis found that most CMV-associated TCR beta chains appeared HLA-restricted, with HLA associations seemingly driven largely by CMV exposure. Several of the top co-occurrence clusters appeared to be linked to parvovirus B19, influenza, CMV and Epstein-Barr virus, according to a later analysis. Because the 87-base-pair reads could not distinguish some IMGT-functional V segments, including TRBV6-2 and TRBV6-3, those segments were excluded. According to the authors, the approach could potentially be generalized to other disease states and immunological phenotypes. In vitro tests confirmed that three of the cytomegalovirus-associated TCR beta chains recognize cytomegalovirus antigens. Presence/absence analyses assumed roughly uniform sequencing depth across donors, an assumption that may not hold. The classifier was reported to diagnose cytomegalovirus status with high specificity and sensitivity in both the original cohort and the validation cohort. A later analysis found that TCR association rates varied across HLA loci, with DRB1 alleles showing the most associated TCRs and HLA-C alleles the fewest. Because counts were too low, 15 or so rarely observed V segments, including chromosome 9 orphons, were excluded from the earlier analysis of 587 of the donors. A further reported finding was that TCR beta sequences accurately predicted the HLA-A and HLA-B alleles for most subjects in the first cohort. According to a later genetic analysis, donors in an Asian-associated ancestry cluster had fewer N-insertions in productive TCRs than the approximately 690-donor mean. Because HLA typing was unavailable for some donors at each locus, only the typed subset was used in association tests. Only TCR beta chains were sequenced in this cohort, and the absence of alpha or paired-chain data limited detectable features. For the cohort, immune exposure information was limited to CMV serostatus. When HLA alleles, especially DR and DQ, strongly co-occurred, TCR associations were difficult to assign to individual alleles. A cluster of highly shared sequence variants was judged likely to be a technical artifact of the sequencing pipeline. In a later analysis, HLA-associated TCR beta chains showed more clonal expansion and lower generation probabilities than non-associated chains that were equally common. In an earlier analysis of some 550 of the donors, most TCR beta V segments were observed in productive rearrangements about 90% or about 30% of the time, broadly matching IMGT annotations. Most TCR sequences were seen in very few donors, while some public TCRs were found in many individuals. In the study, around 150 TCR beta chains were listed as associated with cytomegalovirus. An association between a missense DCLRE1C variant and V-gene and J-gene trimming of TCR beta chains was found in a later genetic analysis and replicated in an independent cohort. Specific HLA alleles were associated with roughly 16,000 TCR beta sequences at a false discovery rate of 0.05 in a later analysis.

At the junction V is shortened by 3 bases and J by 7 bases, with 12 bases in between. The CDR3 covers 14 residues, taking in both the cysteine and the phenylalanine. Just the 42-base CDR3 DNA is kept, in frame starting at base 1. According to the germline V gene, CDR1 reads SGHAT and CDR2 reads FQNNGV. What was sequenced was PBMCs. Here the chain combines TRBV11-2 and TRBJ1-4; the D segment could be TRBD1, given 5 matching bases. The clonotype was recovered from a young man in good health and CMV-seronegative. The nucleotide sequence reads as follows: TGTGCCAGCAGCTTTGCAGGGATGGGTGAAAAACTGTTTTTT. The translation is CASSFAGMGEKLFF.